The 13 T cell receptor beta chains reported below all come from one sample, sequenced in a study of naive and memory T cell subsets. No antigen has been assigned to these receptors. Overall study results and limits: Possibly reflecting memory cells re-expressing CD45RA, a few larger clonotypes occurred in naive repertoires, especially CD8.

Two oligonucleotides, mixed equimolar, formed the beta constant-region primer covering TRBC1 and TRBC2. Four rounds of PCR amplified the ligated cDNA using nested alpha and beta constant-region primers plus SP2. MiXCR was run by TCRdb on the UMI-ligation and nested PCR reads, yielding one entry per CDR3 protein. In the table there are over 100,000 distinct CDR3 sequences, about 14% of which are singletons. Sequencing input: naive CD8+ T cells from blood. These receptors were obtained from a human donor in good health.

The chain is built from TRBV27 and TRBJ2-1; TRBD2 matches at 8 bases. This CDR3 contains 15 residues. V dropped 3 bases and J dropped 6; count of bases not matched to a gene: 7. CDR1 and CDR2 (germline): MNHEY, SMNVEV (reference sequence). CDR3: CASSFSQRGPNEQFF. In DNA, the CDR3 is TGTGCCAGCAGTTTCTCCCAGCGGGGGCCCAATGAGCAGTTCTTC.

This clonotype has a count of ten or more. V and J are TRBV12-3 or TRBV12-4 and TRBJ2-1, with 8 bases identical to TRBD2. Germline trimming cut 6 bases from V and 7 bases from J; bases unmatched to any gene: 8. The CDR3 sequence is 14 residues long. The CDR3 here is CASRDREGPNEQFF. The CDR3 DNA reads TGTGCCAGCAGGGATCGGGAGGGCCCGAATGAGCAGTTCTTC.

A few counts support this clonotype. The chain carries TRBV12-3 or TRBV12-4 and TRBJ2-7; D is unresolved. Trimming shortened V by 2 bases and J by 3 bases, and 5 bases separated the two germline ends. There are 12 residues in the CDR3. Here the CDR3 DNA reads TGTGCCAGCAGTTTACGCGTCTACGAGCAGTACTTC. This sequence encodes CASSLRVYEQYF.

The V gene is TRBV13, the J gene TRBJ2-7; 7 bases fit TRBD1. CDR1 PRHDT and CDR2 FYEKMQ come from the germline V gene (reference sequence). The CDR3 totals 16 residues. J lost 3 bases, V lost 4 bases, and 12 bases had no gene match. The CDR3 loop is CASSSPGTDGSYEQYF. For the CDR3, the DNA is TGTGCCAGCAGCTCCCCCGGGACAGATGGTAGCTACGAGCAGTACTTC.

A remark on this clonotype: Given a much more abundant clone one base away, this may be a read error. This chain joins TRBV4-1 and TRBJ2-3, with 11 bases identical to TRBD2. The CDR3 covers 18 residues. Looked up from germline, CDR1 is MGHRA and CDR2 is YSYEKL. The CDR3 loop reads CVSSQGLAGGLAADTQYF. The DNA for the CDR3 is TGCGTCAGCAGCCAAGGGTTAGCGGGGGGGCTCGCCGCAGATACGCAGTATTTT.

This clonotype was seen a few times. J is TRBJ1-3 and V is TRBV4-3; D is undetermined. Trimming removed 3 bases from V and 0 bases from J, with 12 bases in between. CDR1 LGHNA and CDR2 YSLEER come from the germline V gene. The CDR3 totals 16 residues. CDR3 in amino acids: CASSHVGSSSGNTIYF. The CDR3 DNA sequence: TGCGCCAGCAGCCACGTGGGTTCCAGCTCTGGAAACACCATATATTTT.

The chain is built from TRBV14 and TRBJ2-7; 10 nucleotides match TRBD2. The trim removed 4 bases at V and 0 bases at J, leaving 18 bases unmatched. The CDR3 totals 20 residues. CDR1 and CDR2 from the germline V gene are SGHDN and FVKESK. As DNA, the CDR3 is TGTGCCAGCAGCCCCGGACTAGCGGAGATGCCACGGAAAAGCTCCTACGAGCAGTACTTC. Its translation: CASSPGLAEMPRKSSYEQYF. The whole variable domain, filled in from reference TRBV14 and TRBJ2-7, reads EAGVTQFPSHSVIEKGQTVTLRCDPISGHDNLYWYRRVMGKEIKFLLHFVKESKQDESGMPNNRFLAERTGGTYSTLKVQPAELEDSGVYFCASSPGLAEMPRKSSYEQYFGPGTRLTVT.

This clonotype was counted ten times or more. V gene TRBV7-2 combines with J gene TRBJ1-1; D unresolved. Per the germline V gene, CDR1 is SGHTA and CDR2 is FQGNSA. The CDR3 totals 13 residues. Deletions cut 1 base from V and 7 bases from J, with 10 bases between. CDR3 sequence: CASSLVGGNEAFF. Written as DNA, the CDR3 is TGTGCCAGCAGCTTAGTGGGAGGGAATGAAGCTTTCTTT.

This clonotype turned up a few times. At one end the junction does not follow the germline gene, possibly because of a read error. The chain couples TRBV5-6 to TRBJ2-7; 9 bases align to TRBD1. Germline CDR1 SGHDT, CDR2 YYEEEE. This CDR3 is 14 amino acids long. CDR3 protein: CSSSVGQGRNEQYF. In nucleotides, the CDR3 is TGTTCCAGCAGCGTCGGACAGGGGAGAAACGAGCAGTACTTC. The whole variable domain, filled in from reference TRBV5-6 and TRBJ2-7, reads DAGVTQSPTHLIKTRGQQVTLRCSPKSGHDTVSWYQQALGQGPQFIFQYYEEEERQRGNFPDRFSGHQFPNYSSELNVNALLLGDSALYLCSSSVGQGRNEQYFGPGTRLTVT.

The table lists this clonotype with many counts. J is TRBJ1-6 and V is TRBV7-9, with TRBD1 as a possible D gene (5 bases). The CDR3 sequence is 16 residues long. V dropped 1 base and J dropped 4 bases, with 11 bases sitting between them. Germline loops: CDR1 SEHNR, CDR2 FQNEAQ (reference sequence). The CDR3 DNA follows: TGTGCCAGCAGCTTAGTTGGGGCAGTGTATAATTCACCCCTCCACTTT. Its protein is CASSLVGAVYNSPLHF.

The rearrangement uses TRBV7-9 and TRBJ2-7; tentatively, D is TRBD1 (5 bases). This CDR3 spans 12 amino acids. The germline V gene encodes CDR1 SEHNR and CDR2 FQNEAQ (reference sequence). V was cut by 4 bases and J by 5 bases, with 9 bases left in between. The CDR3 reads CASSSPGNEQYF. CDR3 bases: TGTGCCAGCAGCTCCCCAGGGAACGAGCAGTACTTC.

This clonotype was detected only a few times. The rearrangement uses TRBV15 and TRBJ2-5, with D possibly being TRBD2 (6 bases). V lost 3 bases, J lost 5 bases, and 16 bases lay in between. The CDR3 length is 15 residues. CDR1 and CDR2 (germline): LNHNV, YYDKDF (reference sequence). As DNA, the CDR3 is TGTGCCACCAGCAGCTATGGAGGGATCAGGGAGACCCAGTACTTC. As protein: CATSSYGGIRETQYF.

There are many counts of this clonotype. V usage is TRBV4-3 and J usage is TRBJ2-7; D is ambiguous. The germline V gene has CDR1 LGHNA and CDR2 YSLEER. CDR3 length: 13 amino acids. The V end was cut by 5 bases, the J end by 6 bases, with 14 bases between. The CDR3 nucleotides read TGCGCCAGCAGCATCCTTCGTAACGCCGAGCAGTACTTC. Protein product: CASSILRNAEQYF.